A selection of T cell receptor beta chains follows, all from one sample in a study of blood T cells in healthy people across ages. TCRdb passed the 5' RACE reads through MiXCR, listing each CDR3 protein once. This sample has about 1.8 million distinct CDR3 sequences, with roughly 52% found just once. Sequencing used blood. The receptor source for this set is a woman aged 35 to 49 in good health. The CDR3 runs from the conserved cysteine through the conserved F or W. The D gene is left open where the match is weak. Not every row has a clone size; where given, it reads once, few, many or a size class.

j_call d_call clone_size v_call cdr3_aa cdr3_nt
TRBJ1-5 . few TRBV6-2/TRBV6-3 CASSPTRRLLGQPQHF TGTGCCAGCAGCCCAACGAGACGACTCCTCGGACAGCCCCAGCATTTT
TRBJ2-1 TRBD1 . TRBV29-1 CSVGQGSYNEQFF TGCAGCGTCGGACAGGGTAGCTACAATGAGCAGTTCTTC
TRBJ1-2 TRBD1 . TRBV4-1 CASSQRVDRLNYGYTF TGCGCCAGCAGCCAACGGGTGGACAGGTTAAACTATGGCTACACCTTC
TRBJ1-4 . few TRBV7-2 CASSPRVSGNEKLFF TGTGCCAGCAGCCCCAGGGTTTCCGGAAATGAAAAACTGTTTTTT
TRBJ1-3 . . TRBV6-5 CASSYSMAGVGNTIYF TGTGCCAGCAGTTATTCGATGGCAGGGGTCGGAAACACCATATATTTT
TRBJ2-1 TRBD2 . TRBV18 CASSELAGTGDEQFF TGTGCCAGCTCCGAACTAGCGGGGACGGGCGATGAGCAGTTCTTC
TRBJ2-5 TRBD1 . TRBV18 CASSPSRQGKETQYF TGTGCCAGCTCACCATCCAGACAGGGGAAAGAGACCCAGTACTTC
TRBJ2-4 . . TRBV5-1 CASSYALGAKNIQYF TGCGCCAGCAGCTACGCCCTGGGGGCCAAAAACATTCAGTACTTC
TRBJ1-5 . . TRBV6-5 CASSYLAGRPQHF TGTGCCAGCAGTTACCTGGCGGGGAGACCCCAGCATTTT
TRBJ2-3 TRBD1 . TRBV7-6 CASSLRQGITDTQYF TGTGCCAGCAGCTTAAGACAGGGCATTACAGATACGCAGTATTTT
TRBJ1-1 . . TRBV7-2 CASSPPAVEAFF TGTGCCAGCAGCCCTCCGGCAGTTGAAGCTTTCTTT
TRBJ2-7 TRBD1 few TRBV29-1 CSVGDFRGQVHEQYF TGCAGCGTTGGGGACTTCAGGGGGCAGGTCCACGAGCAGTACTTC
TRBJ1-2 TRBD1 few TRBV6-6 CASSTTGDGYTF TGTGCCAGCAGTACGACAGGGGATGGCTACACCTTC
TRBJ2-1 . . TRBV9 CASSPSGGLNNEQFF TGTGCCAGCAGCCCTAGTGGCGGACTGAACAATGAGCAGTTCTTC
TRBJ2-7 . . TRBV3-1 CASSQGFRNYEQYF TGTGCCAGCAGCCAAGGGTTCCGGAATTACGAGCAGTACTTC
TRBJ2-3 . . TRBV10-3 CAISLPLTDTQYF TGTGCCATCAGTCTCCCACTAACAGATACGCAGTATTTT
TRBJ2-6 . . TRBV7-6 CASSLGVDGANVLTF TGTGCCAGCAGCTTGGGGGTGGACGGGGCCAACGTCCTGACTTTC
TRBJ1-2 . few TRBV11-2 CASSLGGVVYGYTF TGTGCCAGCAGCTTAGGAGGGGTTGTCTATGGCTACACCTTC